The clone carrying this T cell receptor (beta chain) was detected a few times. Antigen unknown. MiXCR, applied by TCRdb to the reads, yields one record per CDR3 protein. The table lists about 310,000 distinct CDR3 sequences, roughly 25% of them singletons. The sample belongs to a study of T cell repertoires in cytomegalovirus infection. CDR3 length: 14 amino acids. Germline V gives CDR1 MNHNS, CDR2 SASEGT. J gave up 8 bases and V 5 bases, and 11 bases lay outside the gene matches. This specimen was cultured PBMCs, taken from culture after CMV antigen stimulation. This clonotype was sampled from a human donor in good health (CMV status not recorded). Some clones in this sample may be carry-over from other donors' samples. This chain uses TRBV6-1 with TRBJ2-7; 8 positions match TRBD2. The CDR3 DNA follows: TGTGCCAGCAGTCTCGGACTAGCCCAGCGCCAGCAGTACGTC. Its protein product is CASSLGLAQRQQYV.